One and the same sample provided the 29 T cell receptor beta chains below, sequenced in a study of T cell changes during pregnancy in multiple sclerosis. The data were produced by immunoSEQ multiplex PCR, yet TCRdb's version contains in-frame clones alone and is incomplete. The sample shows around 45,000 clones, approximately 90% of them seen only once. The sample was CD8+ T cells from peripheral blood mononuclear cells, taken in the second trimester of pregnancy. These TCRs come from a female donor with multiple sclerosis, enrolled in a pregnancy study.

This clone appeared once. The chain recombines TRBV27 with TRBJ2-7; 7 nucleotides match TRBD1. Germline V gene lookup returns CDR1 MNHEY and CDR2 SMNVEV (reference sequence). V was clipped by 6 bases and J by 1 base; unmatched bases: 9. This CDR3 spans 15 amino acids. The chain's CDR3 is CASSPSRTGSYEQYF. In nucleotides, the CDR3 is TGTGCCAGCAGCCCCTCCCGGACAGGATCCTACGAGCAGTACTTC.

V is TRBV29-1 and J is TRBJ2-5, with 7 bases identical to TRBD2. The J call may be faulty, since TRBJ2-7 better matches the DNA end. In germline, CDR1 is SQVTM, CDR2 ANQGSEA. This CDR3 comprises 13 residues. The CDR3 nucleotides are TGCAGCGTTGGCGCGGGGGACCACTACGAGCAGTACTTC. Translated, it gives CSVGAGDHYEQYF.

The CDR3 here is CASRPTGIVIVPEAFF. CDR3 DNA: TGCGCCAGCAGACCGACAGGGATCGTTATCGTCCCTGAAGCTTTCTTT. This rearrangement joins TRBV5-1 to TRBJ1-1; 7 nucleotides line up with TRBD1. V was clipped by 5 bases and J by 6 bases; unmatched bases: 16. CDR1 is SGHRS and CDR2 is YFSETQ in the germline V gene. The CDR3 has 16 amino acids. Full variable domain (missing parts from reference TRBV5-1 and TRBJ1-1): KAGVTQTPRYLIKTRGQQVTLSCSPISGHRSVSWYQQTPGQGLQFLFEYFSETQRNKGNFPGRFSGRQFSNSRSEMNVSTLELGDSALYLCASRPTGIVIVPEAFFGQGTRLTVV.

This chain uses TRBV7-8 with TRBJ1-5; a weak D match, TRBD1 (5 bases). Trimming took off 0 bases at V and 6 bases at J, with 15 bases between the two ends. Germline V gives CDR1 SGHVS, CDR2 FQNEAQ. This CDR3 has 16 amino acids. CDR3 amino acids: CASSLAVGGAGQPQHF. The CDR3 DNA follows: TGTGCCAGCAGCTTAGCCGTAGGAGGGGCAGGTCAGCCCCAGCATTTT.

The chain's CDR3 is CASSGRTDTQYF. The CDR3, as DNA: TGTGCCAGCAGCGGTCGGACAGATACGCAGTATTTT. The chain recombines TRBV7-9 with TRBJ2-3, with D unresolved. V was pared by 5 bases and J by 3 bases, with 6 bases between. This CDR3 is built from 12 residues. In germline, CDR1 is SEHNR, CDR2 FQNEAQ (reference sequence).

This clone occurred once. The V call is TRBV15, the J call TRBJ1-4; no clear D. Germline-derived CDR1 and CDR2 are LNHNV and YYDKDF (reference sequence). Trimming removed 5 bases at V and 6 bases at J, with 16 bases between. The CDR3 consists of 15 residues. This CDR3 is CATSSEGEMYEKLFF. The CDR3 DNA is TGTGCCACCAGCTCTGAGGGAGAGATGTATGAAAAACTGTTTTTT.

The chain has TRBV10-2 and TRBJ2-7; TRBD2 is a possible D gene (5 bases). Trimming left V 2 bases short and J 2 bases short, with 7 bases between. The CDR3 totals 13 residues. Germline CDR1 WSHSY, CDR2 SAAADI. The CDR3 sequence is CASSEARAYEQYF. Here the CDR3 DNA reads TGCGCCAGCAGTGAGGCGAGGGCCTACGAGCAGTACTTC.

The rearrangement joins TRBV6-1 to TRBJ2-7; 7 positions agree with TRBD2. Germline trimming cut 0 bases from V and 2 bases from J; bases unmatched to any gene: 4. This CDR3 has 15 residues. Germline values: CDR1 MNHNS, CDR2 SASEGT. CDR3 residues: CASSEAGGSPYEQYF. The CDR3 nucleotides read TGTGCCAGCAGTGAAGCGGGAGGGTCCCCCTACGAGCAGTACTTC.

CDR3 region: CASSWTGGVLNEAFF. CDR3 in DNA: TGTGCCAGCAGCTGGACAGGGGGCGTATTGAATGAAGCTTTCTTT. This chain uses TRBV7-3 with TRBJ1-1, with 11 bases fitting TRBD1. Germline V gene sequence: CDR1 SGHTA, CDR2 FQGTGA. The CDR3 runs to 15 residues. Trimming took 4 bases from V and 7 from J; bases not matched to a gene: 8.

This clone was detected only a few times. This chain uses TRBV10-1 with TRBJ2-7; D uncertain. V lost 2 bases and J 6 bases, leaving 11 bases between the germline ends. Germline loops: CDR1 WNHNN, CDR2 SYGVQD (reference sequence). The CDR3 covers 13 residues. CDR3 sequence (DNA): TGCGCCAGCAGTGAGGGCGGCAAGTGCGAGCAGTACTTC. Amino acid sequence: CASSEGGKCEQYF.

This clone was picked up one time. CDR3 DNA sequence: TGTGCCAGCAGCTTAGTTGCCGGGGGAGGGACTGAAGCTTTCTTT. Its protein product is CASSLVAGGGTEAFF. This chain joins TRBV7-8 and TRBJ1-1; a weak D match, TRBD1 (5 bases). CDR1 and CDR2 from the germline V gene are SGHVS and FQNEAQ. V dropped 1 base and J dropped 5 bases, with 14 bases sitting between them. CDR3 length: 15 amino acids.

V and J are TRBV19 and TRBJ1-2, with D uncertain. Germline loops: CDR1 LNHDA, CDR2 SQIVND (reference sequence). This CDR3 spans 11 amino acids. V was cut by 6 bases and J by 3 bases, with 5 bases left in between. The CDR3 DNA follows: TGTGCCAGTAGACGGGACTATGGCTACACCTTC. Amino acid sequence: CASRRDYGYTF.

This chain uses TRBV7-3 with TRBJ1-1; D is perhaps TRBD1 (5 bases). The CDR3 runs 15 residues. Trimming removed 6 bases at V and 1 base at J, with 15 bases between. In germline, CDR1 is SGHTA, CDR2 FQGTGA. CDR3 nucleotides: TGTGCCAGCAGTACCACCGGACATACGAACACTGAAGCTTTCTTT. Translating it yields CASSTTGHTNTEAFF.

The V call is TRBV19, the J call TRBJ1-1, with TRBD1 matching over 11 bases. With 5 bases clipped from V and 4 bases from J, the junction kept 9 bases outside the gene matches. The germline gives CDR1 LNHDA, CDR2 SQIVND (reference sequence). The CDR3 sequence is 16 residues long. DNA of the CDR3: TGTGCCAGTAGTTCCCGGACAGGGGGCGCGTTCACTGAAGCTTTCTTT. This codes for CASSSRTGGAFTEAFF.

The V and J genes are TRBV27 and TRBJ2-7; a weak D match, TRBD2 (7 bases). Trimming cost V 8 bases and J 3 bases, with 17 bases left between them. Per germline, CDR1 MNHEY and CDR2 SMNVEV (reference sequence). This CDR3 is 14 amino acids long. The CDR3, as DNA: TGTGCCAGCGCTCGGGGGGCCCCGGGCTACGAGCAGTACTTC. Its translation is CASARGAPGYEQYF.

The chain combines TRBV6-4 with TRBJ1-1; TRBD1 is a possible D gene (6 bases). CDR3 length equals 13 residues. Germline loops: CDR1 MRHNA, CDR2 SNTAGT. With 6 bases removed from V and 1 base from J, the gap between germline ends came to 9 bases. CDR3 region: CASSGTQNTEAFF. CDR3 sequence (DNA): TGTGCCAGCAGCGGGACACAGAACACTGAAGCTTTCTTT.

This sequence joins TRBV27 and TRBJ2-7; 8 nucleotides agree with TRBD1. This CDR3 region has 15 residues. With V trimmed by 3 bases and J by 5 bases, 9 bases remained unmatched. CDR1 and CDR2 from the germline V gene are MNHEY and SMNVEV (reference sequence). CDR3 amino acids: CASSFLPGDRHEQYF. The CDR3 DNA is TGTGCCAGCAGTTTCCTACCTGGGGACAGGCACGAGCAGTACTTC.

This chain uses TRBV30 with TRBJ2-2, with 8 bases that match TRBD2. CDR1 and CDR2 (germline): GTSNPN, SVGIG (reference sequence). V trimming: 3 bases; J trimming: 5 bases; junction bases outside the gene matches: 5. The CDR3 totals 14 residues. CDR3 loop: CAWRAGAGTGELFF. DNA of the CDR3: TGTGCCTGGAGAGCGGGGGCGGGGACCGGGGAGCTGTTTTTT. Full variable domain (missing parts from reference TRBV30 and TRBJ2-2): SQTIHQWPATLVQPVGSPLSLECTVEGTSNPNLYWYRQAAGRGLQLLFYSVGIGQISSEVPQNLSASRPQDRQFILSSKKLLLSDSGFYLCAWRAGAGTGELFFGEGSRLTVL.

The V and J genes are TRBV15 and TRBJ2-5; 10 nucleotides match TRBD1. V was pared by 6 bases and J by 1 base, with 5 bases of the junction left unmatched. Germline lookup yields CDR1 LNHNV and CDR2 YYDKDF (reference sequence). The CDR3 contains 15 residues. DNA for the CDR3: TGTGCCACCAGAGAAGACAGGGGGCCCCAAGAGACCCAGTACTTC. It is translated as CATREDRGPQETQYF.

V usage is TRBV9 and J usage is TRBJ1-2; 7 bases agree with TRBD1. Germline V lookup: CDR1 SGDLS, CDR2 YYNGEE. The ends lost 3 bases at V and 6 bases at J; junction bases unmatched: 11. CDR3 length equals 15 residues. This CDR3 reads CASSAQTGTVDGYTF. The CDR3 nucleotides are TGTGCCAGCAGCGCCCAGACAGGGACGGTTGATGGCTACACCTTC.

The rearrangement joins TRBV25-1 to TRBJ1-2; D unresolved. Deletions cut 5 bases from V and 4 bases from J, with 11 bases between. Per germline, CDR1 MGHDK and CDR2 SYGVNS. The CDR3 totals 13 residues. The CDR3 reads CASSRGYAYGYTF. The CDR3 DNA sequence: TGTGCCAGCAGTCGGGGTTATGCCTATGGCTACACCTTC.

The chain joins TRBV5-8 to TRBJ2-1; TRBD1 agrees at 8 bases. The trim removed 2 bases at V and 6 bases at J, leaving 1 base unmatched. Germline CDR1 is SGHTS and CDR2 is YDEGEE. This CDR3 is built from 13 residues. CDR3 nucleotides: TGTGCCAGCAGCTTTGGACAGGGCAATGAGCAGTTCTTC. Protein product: CASSFGQGNEQFF. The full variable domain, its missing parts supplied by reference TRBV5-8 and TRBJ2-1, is EAGVTQSPTHLIKTRGQQATLRCSPISGHTSVYWYQQALGLGLQFLLWYDEGEERNRGNFPPRFSGRQFPNYSSELNVNALELEDSALYLCASSFGQGNEQFFGPGTRLTVL.

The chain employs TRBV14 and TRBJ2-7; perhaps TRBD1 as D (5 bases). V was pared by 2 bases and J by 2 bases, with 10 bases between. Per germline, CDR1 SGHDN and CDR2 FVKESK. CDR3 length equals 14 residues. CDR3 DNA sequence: TGTGCCAGCAGCCAACAGGGTCTTACCTACGAGCAGTACTTC. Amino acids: CASSQQGLTYEQYF.

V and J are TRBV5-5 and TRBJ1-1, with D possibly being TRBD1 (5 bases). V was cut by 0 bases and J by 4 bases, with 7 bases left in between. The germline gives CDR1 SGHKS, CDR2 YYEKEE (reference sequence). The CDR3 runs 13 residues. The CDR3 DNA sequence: TGTGCCAGCAGCTTGGGGACATTCACTGAAGCTTTCTTT. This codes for CASSLGTFTEAFF.

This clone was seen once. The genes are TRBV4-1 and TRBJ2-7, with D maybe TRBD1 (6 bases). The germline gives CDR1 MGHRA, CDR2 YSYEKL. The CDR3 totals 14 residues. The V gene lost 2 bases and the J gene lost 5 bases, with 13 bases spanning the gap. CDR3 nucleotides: TGCGCCAGCAGCCAAAAACAGGGACCGGACGAGCAGTACTTC. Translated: CASSQKQGPDEQYF.

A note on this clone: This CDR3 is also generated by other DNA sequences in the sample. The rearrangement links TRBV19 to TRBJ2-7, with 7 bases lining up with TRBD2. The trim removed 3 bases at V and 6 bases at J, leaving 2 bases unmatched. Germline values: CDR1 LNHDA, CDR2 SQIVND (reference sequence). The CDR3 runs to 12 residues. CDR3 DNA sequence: TGTGCCAGTAGTATGGGCGGGGGCGAGCAGTACTTC. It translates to CASSMGGGEQYF.

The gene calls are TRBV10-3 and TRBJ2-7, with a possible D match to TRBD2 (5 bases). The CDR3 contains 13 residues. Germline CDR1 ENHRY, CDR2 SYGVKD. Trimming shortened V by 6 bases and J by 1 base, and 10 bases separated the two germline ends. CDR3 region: CAIREGHSYEQYF. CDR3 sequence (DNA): TGTGCCATCAGAGAGGGCCATTCCTACGAGCAGTACTTC.

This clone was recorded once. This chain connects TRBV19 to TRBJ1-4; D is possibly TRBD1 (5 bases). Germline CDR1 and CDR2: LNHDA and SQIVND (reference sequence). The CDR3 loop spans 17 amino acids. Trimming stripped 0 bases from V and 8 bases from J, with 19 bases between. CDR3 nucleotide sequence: TGTGCCAGTAGTATAGAGGAGTCGGGGGAATTTGAGGAAAAACTGTTTTTT. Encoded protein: CASSIEESGEFEEKLFF. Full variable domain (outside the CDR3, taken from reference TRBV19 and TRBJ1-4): DGGITQSPKYLFRKEGQNVTLSCEQNLNHDAMYWYRQDPGQGLRLIYYSQIVNDFQKGDIAEGYSVSREKKESFPLTVTSAQKNPTAFYLCASSIEESGEFEEKLFFGSGTQLSVL.

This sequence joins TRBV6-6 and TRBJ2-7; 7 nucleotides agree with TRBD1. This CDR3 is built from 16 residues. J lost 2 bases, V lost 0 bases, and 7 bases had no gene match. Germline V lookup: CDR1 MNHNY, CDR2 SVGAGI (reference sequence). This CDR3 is CASSYSDRASTYEQYF. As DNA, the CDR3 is TGTGCCAGCAGTTACTCTGACAGGGCGTCCACCTACGAGCAGTACTTC.